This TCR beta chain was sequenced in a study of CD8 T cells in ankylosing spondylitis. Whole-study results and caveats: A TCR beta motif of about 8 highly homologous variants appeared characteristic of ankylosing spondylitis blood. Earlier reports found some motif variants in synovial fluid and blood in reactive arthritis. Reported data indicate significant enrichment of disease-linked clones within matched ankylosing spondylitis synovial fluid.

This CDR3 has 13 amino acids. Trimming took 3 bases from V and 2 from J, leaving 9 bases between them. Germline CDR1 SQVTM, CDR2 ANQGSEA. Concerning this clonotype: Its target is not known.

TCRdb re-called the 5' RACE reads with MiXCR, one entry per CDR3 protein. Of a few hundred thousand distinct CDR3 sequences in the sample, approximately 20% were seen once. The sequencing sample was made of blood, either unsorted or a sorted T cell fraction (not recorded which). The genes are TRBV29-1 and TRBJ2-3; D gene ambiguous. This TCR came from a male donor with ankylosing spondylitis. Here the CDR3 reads CSVESQATDTQYF. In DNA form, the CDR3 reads TGCAGCGTTGAGTCTCAGGCCACAGATACGCAGTATTTT.